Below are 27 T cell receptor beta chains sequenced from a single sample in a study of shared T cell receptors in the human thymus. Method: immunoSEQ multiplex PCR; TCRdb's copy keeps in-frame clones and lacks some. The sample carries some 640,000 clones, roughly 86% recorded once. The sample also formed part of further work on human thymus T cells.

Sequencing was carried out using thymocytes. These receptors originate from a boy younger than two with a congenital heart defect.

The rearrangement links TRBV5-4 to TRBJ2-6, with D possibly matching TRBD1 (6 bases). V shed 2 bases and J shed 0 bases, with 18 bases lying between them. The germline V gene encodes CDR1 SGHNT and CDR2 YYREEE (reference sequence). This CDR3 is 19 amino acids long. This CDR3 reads CASSFPRQADDSGANVLTF. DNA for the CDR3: TGTGCCAGCAGCTTCCCCCGACAGGCCGATGACTCTGGGGCCAACGTCCTGACTTTC.

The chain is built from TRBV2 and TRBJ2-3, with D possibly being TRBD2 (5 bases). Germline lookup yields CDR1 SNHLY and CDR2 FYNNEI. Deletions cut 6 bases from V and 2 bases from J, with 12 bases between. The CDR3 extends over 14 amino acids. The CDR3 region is CASSPRTATDTQYF. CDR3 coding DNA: TGTGCCAGCAGCCCCAGGACTGCCACAGATACGCAGTATTTT.

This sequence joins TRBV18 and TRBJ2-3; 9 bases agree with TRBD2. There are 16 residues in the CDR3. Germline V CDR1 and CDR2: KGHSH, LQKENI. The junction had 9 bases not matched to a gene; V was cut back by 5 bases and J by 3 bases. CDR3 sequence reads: CASSTPSGGKTDTQYF. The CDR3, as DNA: TGTGCCAGCTCAACCCCCAGCGGGGGGAAGACAGATACGCAGTATTTT.

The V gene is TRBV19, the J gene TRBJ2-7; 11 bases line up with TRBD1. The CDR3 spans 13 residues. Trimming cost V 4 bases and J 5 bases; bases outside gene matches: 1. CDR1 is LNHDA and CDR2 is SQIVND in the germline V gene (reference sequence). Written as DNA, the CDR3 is TGTGCCAGTAGTAGGGGACAGGGGGACGAGCAGTACTTC. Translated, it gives CASSRGQGDEQYF.

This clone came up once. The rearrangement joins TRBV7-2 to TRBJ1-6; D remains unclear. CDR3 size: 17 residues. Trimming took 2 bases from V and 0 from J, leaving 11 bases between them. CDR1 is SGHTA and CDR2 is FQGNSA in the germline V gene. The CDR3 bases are TGTGCCAGCAGCTTACGGCAGAGGGACTCCTATAATTCACCCCTCCACTTT. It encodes CASSLRQRDSYNSPLHF.

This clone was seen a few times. The CDR3 nucleotides are TGTGCCAGCAGCCAAGATGGGACTAGATTAGCCGACGACACCTACGAGCAGTACTTC. Its protein is CASSQDGTRLADDTYEQYF. The J gene is TRBJ2-7, the V gene TRBV14, with 8 bases that match TRBD2. There are 19 residues in the CDR3. Per the germline V gene, CDR1 is SGHDN and CDR2 is FVKESK. The J segment lost 2 bases and the V segment lost 0 bases, leaving 15 bases of the junction unmatched.

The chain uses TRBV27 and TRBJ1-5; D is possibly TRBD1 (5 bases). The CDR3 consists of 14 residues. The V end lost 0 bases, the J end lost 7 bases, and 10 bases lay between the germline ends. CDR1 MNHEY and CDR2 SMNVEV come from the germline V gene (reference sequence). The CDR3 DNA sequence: TGTGCCAGCAGTTTATCAGGGGTCGGACAGCCCCAGCATTTT. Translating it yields CASSLSGVGQPQHF.

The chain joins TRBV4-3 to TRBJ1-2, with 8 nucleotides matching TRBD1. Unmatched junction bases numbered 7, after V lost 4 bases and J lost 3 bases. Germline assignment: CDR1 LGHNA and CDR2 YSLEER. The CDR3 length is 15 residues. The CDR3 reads CASSPIHRGDYGYTF. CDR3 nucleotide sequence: TGCGCCAGCAGCCCAATCCACAGGGGGGACTATGGCTACACCTTC.

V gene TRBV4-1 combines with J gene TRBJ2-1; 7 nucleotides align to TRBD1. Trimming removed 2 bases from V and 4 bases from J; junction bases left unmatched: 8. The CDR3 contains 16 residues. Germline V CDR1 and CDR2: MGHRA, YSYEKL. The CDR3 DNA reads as TGCGCCAGCAGCCAAATAACCGGGACAGATTACAATGAGCAGTTCTTC. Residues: CASSQITGTDYNEQFF.

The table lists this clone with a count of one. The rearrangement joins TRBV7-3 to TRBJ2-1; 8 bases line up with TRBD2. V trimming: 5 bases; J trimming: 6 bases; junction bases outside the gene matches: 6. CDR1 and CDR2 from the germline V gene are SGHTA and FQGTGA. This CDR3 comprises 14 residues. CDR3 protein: CASSLRGGLNEQFF. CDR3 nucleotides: TGTGCCAGCAGCCTTCGGGGGGGCCTCAATGAGCAGTTCTTC. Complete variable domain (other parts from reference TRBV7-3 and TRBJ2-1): GAGVSQTPSNKVTEKGKYVELRCDPISGHTALYWYRQSLGQGPEFLIYFQGTGAADDSGLPNDRFFAVRPEGSVSTLKIQRTERGDSAVYLCASSLRGGLNEQFFGPGTRLTVL.

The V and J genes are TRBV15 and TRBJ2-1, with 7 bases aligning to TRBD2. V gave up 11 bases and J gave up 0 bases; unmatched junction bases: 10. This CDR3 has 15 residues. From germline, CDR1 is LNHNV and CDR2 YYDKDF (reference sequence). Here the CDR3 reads CAAAAGEYSYNEQFF. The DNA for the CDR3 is TGTGCCGCCGCCGCGGGGGAATACTCCTACAATGAGCAGTTCTTC.

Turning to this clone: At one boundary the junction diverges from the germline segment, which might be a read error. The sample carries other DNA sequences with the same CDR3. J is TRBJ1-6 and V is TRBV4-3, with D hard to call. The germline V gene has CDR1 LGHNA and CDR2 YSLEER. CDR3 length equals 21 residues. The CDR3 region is CASSQEGSGEQGSSYNSPLHF. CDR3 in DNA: TGCGCCAGCAGCCAAGAGGGGTCCGGGGAACAAGGGAGCTCCTATAATTCCCCCCTCCACTTT.

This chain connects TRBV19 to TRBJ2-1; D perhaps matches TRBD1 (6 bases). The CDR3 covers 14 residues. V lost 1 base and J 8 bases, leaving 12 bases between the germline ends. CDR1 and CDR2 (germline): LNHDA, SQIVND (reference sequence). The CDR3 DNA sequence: TGTGCCAGTAGTATAGTTCGAGGGGGTGATGAGCAGTTCTTC. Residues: CASSIVRGGDEQFF.

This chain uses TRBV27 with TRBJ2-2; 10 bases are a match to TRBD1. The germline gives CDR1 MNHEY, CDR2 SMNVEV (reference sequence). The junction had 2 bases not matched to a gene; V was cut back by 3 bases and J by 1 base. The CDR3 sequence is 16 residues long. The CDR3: CASSFWDRGNTGELFF. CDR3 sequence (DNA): TGTGCCAGCAGTTTTTGGGACAGGGGGAACACCGGGGAGCTGTTTTTT.

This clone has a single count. The CDR3 protein is CASSLKRQGSSNQPQHF. The CDR3 DNA reads as TGTGCCAGTAGCCTAAAACGACAGGGCTCGAGCAATCAGCCCCAGCATTTT. V and J are TRBV19 and TRBJ1-5; 7 bases line up with TRBD1. The germline V gene encodes CDR1 LNHDA and CDR2 SQIVND (reference sequence). CDR3 size: 17 residues. With 6 bases clipped from V and 1 base from J, the junction kept 12 bases outside the gene matches.

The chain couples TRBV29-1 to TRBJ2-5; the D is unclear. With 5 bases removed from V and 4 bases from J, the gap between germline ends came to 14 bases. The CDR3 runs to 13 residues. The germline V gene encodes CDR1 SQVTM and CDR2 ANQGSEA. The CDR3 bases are TGCAGCGTTCACCGACTGCTTCCAGAGACCCAGTACTTC. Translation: CSVHRLLPETQYF.

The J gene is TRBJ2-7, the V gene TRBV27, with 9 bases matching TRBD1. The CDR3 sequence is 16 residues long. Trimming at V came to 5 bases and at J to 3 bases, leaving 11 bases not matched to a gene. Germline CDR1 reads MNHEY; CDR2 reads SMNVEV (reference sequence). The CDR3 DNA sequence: TGTGCCAGCAGTGACGGGACAGGGTTCGGCTACTACGAGCAGTACTTC. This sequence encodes CASSDGTGFGYYEQYF.

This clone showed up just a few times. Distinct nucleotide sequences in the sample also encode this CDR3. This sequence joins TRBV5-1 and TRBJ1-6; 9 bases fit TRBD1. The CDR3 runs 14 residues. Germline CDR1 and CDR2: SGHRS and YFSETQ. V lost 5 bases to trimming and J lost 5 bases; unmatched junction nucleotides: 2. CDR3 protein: CASSWTGDNSPLHF. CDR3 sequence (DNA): TGCGCCAGCAGTTGGACAGGGGATAATTCACCCCTCCACTTT.

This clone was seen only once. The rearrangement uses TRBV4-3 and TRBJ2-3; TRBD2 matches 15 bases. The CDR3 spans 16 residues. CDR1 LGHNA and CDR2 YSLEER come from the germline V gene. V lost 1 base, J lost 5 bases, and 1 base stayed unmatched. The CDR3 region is CASSQGTSGGGDTQYF. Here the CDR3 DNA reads TGCGCCAGCAGCCAAGGGACTAGCGGGGGGGGAGATACGCAGTATTTT.

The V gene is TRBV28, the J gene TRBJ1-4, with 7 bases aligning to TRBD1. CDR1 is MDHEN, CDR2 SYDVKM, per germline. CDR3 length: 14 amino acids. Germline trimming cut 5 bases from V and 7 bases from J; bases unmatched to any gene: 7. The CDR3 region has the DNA TGTGCCAGCAGTCCCCGGGACAGATCTGAAAAACTGTTTTTT. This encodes CASSPRDRSEKLFF.

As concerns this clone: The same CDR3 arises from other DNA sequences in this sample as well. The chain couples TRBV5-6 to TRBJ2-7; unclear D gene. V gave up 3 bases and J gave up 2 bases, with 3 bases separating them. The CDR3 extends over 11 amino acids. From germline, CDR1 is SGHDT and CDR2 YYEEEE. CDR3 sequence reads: CASSSAYEQYF. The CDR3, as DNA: TGTGCCAGCAGCTCGGCCTACGAGCAGTACTTC.

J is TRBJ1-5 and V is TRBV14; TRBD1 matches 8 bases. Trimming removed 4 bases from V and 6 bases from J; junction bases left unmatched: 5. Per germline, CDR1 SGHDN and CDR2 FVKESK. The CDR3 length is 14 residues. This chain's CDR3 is CASSPGQGGQPQHF. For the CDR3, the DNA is TGTGCCAGCAGCCCTGGACAGGGCGGTCAGCCCCAGCATTTT.

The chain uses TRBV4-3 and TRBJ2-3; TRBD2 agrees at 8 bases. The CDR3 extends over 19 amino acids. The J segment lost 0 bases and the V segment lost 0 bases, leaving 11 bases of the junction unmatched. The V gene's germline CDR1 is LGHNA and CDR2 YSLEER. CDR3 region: CASSQDEGRLARSTDTQYF. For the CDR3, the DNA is TGCGCCAGCAGCCAAGATGAGGGGAGACTAGCGAGGAGCACAGATACGCAGTATTTT.

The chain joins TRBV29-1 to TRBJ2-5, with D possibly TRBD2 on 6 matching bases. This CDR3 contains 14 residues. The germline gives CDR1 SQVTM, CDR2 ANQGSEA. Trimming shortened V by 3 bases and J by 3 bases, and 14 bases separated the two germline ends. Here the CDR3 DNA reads TGCAGCGTTGAGCCCGGGGTAGCGGAAGAGACCCAGTACTTC. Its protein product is CSVEPGVAEETQYF.

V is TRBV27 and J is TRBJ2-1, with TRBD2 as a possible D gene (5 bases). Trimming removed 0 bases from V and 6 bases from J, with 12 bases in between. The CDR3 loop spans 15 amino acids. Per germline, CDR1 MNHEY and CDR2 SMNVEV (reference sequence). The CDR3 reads CASSLSVLVFNEQFF. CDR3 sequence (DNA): TGTGCCAGCAGTTTATCGGTACTAGTCTTCAATGAGCAGTTCTTC.

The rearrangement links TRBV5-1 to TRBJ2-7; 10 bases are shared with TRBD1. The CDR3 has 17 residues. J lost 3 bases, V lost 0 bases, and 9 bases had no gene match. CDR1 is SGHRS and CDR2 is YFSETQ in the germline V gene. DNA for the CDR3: TGCGCCAGCAGCTTGGAGGGGCGAAGGACAGGGGGCTACGAGCAGTACTTC. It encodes CASSLEGRRTGGYEQYF. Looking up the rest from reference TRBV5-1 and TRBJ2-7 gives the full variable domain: KAGVTQTPRYLIKTRGQQVTLSCSPISGHRSVSWYQQTPGQGLQFLFEYFSETQRNKGNFPGRFSGRQFSNSRSEMNVSTLELGDSALYLCASSLEGRRTGGYEQYFGPGTRLTVT.

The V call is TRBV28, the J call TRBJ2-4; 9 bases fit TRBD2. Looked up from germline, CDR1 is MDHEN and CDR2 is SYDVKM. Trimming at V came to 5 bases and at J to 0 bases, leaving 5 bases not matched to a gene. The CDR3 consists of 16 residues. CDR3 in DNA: TGTGCCAGCAGTCTAAGCGGGAGGATAGCCAAAAACATTCAGTACTTC. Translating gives CASSLSGRIAKNIQYF.